This paragraph covers one T cell receptor (beta chain) sequence. This specimen comes from a study of control samples from healthy donors and cancer patients. Clones were sequenced by immunoSEQ multiplex PCR, and TCRdb holds only the in-frame ones, with some missing. The top ten clones hold roughly 1.7% of a sample with 150,000 to 200,000 clones, just over 85% of them seen once. Sequenced input: blood. The receptor was isolated from a man aged 18 to 35 in good health.

The CDR3 nucleotides are TGTGCCAGCAGCGAAAGGAGCACCTCCTACGAGCAGTACTTC. This codes for CASSERSTSYEQYF. The chain joins TRBV9 to TRBJ2-7, with unresolved D. This CDR3 is 14 amino acids long. The germline CDR1 and CDR2 sequences are SGDLS and YYNGEE. Trimming left V 3 bases short and J 0 bases short, with 10 bases between. Drawing the rest from reference TRBV9 and TRBJ2-7, the complete variable domain is DSGVTQTPKHLITATGQRVTLRCSPRSGDLSVYWYQQSLDQGLQFLIQYYNGEERAKGNILERFSAQQFPDLHSELNLSSLELGDSALYFCASSERSTSYEQYFGPGTRLTVT.